The following is a TCR beta chain sequence with its context. This record comes from a study of technical replicates of blood from a few donors. Measured with immunoSEQ multiplex PCR; TCRdb has only the in-frame clones, and not every one. The sample carries 90,000 to 100,000 clones, around 96% recorded once. Germline values: CDR1 SEHNR, CDR2 FQNEAQ (reference sequence). The V end was cut by 8 bases, the J end by 1 base, with 17 bases between. CDR3 length equals 15 residues. This clonotype originated in a human donor in good health. The chain links TRBV7-9 to TRBJ2-5, with a possible D match to TRBD1 (6 bases). Material: T cells isolated from PBMCs. The CDR3 DNA follows: TGTGCCAGCTCTCGGACAGAGGGGGTCCAAGAGACCCAGTACTTC. Its translation: CASSRTEGVQETQYF.